This T cell receptor beta chain was sequenced during a study of cytomegalovirus exposure and HLA in healthy donors. Study-wide points: Follow-up analysis later connected one missense variant in DCLRE1C with trimming of TCR beta V- and J-genes. The study listed approximately 160 cytomegalovirus-associated TCR beta chains. Later on, analysis showed that most CMV-associated TCR beta chains appeared to be HLA-restricted.

In regard to this clone: Its antigen remains unknown.

This PCR relied on a set of 60 Vbeta primers and 13 Jbeta primers. Sequencing was performed with immunoSEQ multiplex PCR; in TCRdb, only in-frame clones are kept and a portion is missing. Of under 200,000 clones listed, more than 9.5% are singletons. Looked up from germline, CDR1 is SGDLS and CDR2 is YYNGEE. Trimming shortened V by 3 bases and J by 7 bases, and 10 bases separated the two germline ends. The CDR3 has 13 residues. The origin of this receptor is a man aged 50 or older in good health and CMV-seropositive. The sequenced material came from PBMCs. This sequence joins TRBV9 and TRBJ1-4; D call uncertain. CDR3 amino acids: CASSETPSEKLFF. The CDR3 region has the DNA TGTGCCAGCAGCGAGACTCCAAGTGAAAAACTGTTTTTT.